The 26 T cell receptor beta chains listed next were all sequenced from one sample in a study of T-cell reconstitution after alpha-beta-depleted transplantation in children. The library targeted TCRbeta and was prepared with unique molecular identifiers. TCRdb fed the PCR reads into MiXCR, producing one record per CDR3 protein. The repertoire includes approximately 520,000 distinct CDR3 sequences, approximately 30% of them detected once, and around 2.4% sits in the top ten. The source was PBMCs from the stem cell graft donor, collected from the stem cell graft. These TCRs come from a human donor who donated a stem cell graft to a child with aplastic anemia.

V is TRBV2 and J is TRBJ2-6; either TRBD1 or TRBD2 may supply D (5 bases each). This CDR3 comprises 16 residues. V was shortened by 6 bases and J by 2 bases, with 14 bases between the two germline ends. Germline CDR1 SNHLY, CDR2 FYNNEI. The CDR3 coding sequence is TGTGCCAGCAGCCCGATTGGGGGAGCTGGGGCCAACGTCCTGACTTTC. Its protein is CASSPIGGAGANVLTF. The variable domain in full, with the rest retrieved from reference TRBV2 and TRBJ2-6, is EPEVTQTPSHQVTQMGQEVILRCVPISNHLYFYWYRQILGQKVEFLVSFYNNEISEKSEIFDDQFSVERPDGSNFTLKIRSTKLEDSAMYFCASSPIGGAGANVLTFGAGSRLTVL.

This chain connects TRBV7-9 to TRBJ2-5; a weak D match, TRBD2 (5 bases). The CDR3 loop spans 17 amino acids. Germline assignment: CDR1 SEHNR and CDR2 FQNEAQ (reference sequence). The V gene lost 1 base and the J gene lost 5 bases, with 20 bases spanning the gap. The CDR3 here is CASSLGVDSAGRETQYF. Here the CDR3 DNA reads TGTGCCAGCAGCTTAGGCGTGGACTCCGCTGGCCGGGAGACCCAGTACTTC. The full variable domain, its missing parts supplied by reference TRBV7-9 and TRBJ2-5, is DTGVSQNPRHKITKRGQNVTFRCDPISEHNRLYWYRQTLGQGPEFLTYFQNEAQLEKSRLLSDRFSAERPKGSFSTLEIQRTEQGDSAMYLCASSLGVDSAGRETQYFGPGTRLLVL.

The chain combines TRBV18 with TRBJ2-1; 11 bases line up with TRBD2. From germline, CDR1 is KGHSH and CDR2 LQKENI. Trimming at V came to 3 bases and at J to 10 bases, leaving 8 bases not matched to a gene. The CDR3 extends over 15 amino acids. The CDR3 DNA is TGTGCCAGCTCACCTACTAGCGGGAGACGGTCCGAGCAGTTCTTC. This codes for CASSPTSGRRSEQFF.

The chain carries TRBV6-2 or TRBV6-3 and TRBJ2-7; TRBD1 is a possible D gene (6 bases). The CDR3 is made up of 14 amino acids. From germline, CDR1 is MNHEY and CDR2 SVGEGT. The V and J ends lost 7 bases and 0 bases respectively, with 13 bases between them. The CDR3 is CASTSGTSSYEQYV. In DNA form, the CDR3 reads TGTGCCAGCACCTCGGGGACAAGCTCCTACGAGCAGTACGTC.

The chain carries TRBV3-1 and TRBJ2-5, with 8 bases identical to TRBD1. This CDR3 is 16 amino acids long. Germline loops: CDR1 LGHDT, CDR2 YNNKEL (reference sequence). After removal of 4 bases from V and 3 bases from J, the junction contained 10 bases not matched to a gene. This chain's CDR3 is CASSPIDRGGEETQYF. CDR3 sequence (DNA): TGTGCCAGCAGCCCCATCGACAGGGGCGGAGAAGAGACCCAGTACTTC.

V usage is TRBV12-3 or TRBV12-4 and J usage is TRBJ2-1; 7 nucleotides agree with TRBD2. The CDR3 has 15 amino acids. The V segment lost 4 bases and the J segment 9 bases; nucleotides outside the gene matches: 12. This chain's CDR3 is CASSSRLGGSGEQFF. In DNA form, the CDR3 reads TGTGCCAGCAGTTCCCGGCTCGGCGGGAGTGGTGAGCAGTTCTTC.

This clonotype was seen only a few times. The chain recombines TRBV4-3 with TRBJ1-6; 7 nucleotides align to TRBD1. From germline, CDR1 is LGHNA and CDR2 YSLEER. The CDR3 is 15 amino acids. The J segment lost 7 bases and the V segment lost 1 base, leaving 4 bases of the junction unmatched. The CDR3 sequence: CASSQASGGNSPLHF. The DNA of the CDR3 is TGCGCCAGCAGCCAAGCTTCAGGGGGGAATTCACCCCTCCACTTT.

The chain joins TRBV29-1 to TRBJ1-1, with no clear D. V lost 6 bases and J lost 0, with 11 bases in between. There are 13 residues in the CDR3. The germline gives CDR1 SQVTM, CDR2 ANQGSEA. In DNA form, the CDR3 reads TGCAGCGTGGACGGTATCATGAACACTGAAGCTTTCTTT. Translating gives CSVDGIMNTEAFF.

This sequence joins TRBV28 and TRBJ1-6; D is ambiguous. Deletions cut 3 bases from V and 10 bases from J, with 7 bases between. The CDR3 extends over 12 amino acids. Germline CDR1 reads MDHEN; CDR2 reads SYDVKM. CDR3 region: CASSLGRSPLHF. CDR3 DNA sequence: TGTGCCAGCAGTTTGGGCCGATCACCCCTCCACTTT.

V usage is TRBV20-1 and J usage is TRBJ1-1; 7 bases are shared with TRBD1. Germline V gene data show CDR1 as DFQATT and CDR2 as SNEGSKA (reference sequence). There are 15 residues in the CDR3. J gave up 1 base and V 1 base, and 6 bases lay outside the gene matches. CDR3 coding DNA: TGCAGTGCTAGAGCCAGGGGGGTTACGAACACTGAAGCTTTCTTT. This codes for CSARARGVTNTEAFF.

This rearrangement joins TRBV6-2 or TRBV6-3 to TRBJ2-1; 9 bases are a match to TRBD2. V lost 6 bases to trimming and J lost 10 bases; unmatched junction nucleotides: 13. The CDR3 is made up of 15 amino acids. Germline loops: CDR1 MNHEY, CDR2 SVGEGT. The CDR3 DNA is TGTGCCAGCAGGGTAGCGGGAGCCAGGTCCGCGGAGCAGTTCTTC. Protein: CASRVAGARSAEQFF.

In nucleotides, the CDR3 is TGTGCCAGCAGCGTGACTAGCGGGAGGCAAGGTGAGCAGTTCTTC. Encoded protein: CASSVTSGRQGEQFF. The V gene is TRBV9, the J gene TRBJ2-1; 13 bases map to TRBD2. The CDR3 is made up of 15 amino acids. Germline values: CDR1 SGDLS, CDR2 YYNGEE. V was clipped by 2 bases and J by 9 bases; unmatched bases: 5.

Ten or more counts support this clonotype. This chain connects TRBV18 to TRBJ2-5; D gene uncertain. V was clipped by 5 bases and J by 5 bases, with 12 bases between them. CDR3 length: 13 amino acids. The V gene's germline CDR1 is KGHSH and CDR2 LQKENI. As DNA, the CDR3 is TGTGCCAGCTCATCCAACTCGGAGGAGACCCAGTACTTC. This translates into CASSSNSEETQYF.

The J gene is TRBJ1-1, the V gene TRBV10-3; D gene unclear. The CDR3 has 13 residues. Germline loops: CDR1 ENHRY, CDR2 SYGVKD. V lost 6 bases, J lost 0 bases, and 8 bases lay in between. CDR3 loop: CAISSYLNTEAFF. The DNA for the CDR3 is TGTGCCATCAGCTCTTACTTGAACACTGAAGCTTTCTTT.

This clonotype was observed a handful of times. The chain has TRBV6-2 or TRBV6-3 and TRBJ2-2; D ambiguous. With 4 bases removed from V and 7 bases from J, the gap between germline ends came to 10 bases. This CDR3 has 13 residues. CDR1 MNHEY and CDR2 SVGEGT come from the germline V gene. Here the CDR3 reads CASSLVGSGELFF. CDR3 nucleotides: TGTGCCAGCAGTTTGGTTGGAAGCGGGGAGCTGTTTTTT.

This clonotype was observed a handful of times. V is TRBV7-2 and J is TRBJ2-1, with a weak D call TRBD2 (5 bases). The V gene lost 5 bases and the J gene lost 10 bases, with 18 bases spanning the gap. CDR1 and CDR2 (germline): SGHTA, FQGNSA. The CDR3 is 14 amino acids. Here the CDR3 DNA reads TGTGCCAGCAGCCCAGCGGTAGTCAGAGAGGAGCAGTTCTTC. Its translation: CASSPAVVREEQFF.

The CDR3: CATSRDRGIGVPGVSEAFF. DNA of the CDR3: TGTGCCACCAGCAGAGATCGCGGCATTGGGGTCCCGGGCGTTTCTGAAGCTTTCTTT. The chain is built from TRBV15 and TRBJ1-1; no clear D. V was clipped by 0 bases and J by 6 bases, with 26 bases between them. Germline values: CDR1 LNHNV, CDR2 YYDKDF (reference sequence). The CDR3 extends over 19 amino acids.

The chain carries TRBV6-2 or TRBV6-3 and TRBJ2-1; D possibly uses TRBD1 or TRBD2 (5 bases each). V lost 5 bases to trimming and J lost 6 bases, with 11 bases between them. The CDR3 totals 13 residues. CDR1 is MNHEY and CDR2 is SVGEGT in the germline V gene. The CDR3 bases are TGTGCCAGCAGTGGTTGGGGGAGCAATGAGCAGTTCTTC. This gives the protein CASSGWGSNEQFF.

The V gene is TRBV7-9, the J gene TRBJ1-3, with TRBD1 matching over 10 bases. This CDR3 contains 17 residues. Germline trimming cut 4 bases from V and 2 bases from J; bases unmatched to any gene: 8. CDR1 is SEHNR, CDR2 FQNEAQ, per germline (reference sequence). CDR3 in amino acids: CASSSRGQGYPGNTIYF. Here the CDR3 DNA reads TGTGCCAGCAGCTCTAGGGGACAGGGGTACCCTGGAAACACCATATATTTT.

This clonotype was counted a few times. The gene calls are TRBV7-6 and TRBJ2-2, with TRBD2 identical over 12 bases. This CDR3 is built from 16 residues. Germline CDR1 reads SGHVS; CDR2 reads FNYEAQ. V shed 6 bases and J 6 bases; nucleotides not matched to a gene: 8. Written as DNA, the CDR3 is TGTGCCAGCAGATTGACTAGCGGGAGTTCCCCCGGGGAGCTGTTTTTT. Its protein is CASRLTSGSSPGELFF.

The rearrangement links TRBV3-1 to TRBJ1-2; D remains unclear. The length of the CDR3 is 15 residues. Trimming took off 0 bases at V and 4 bases at J, with 12 bases between the two ends. In germline, CDR1 is LGHDT, CDR2 YNNKEL (reference sequence). CDR3 amino acids: CASSQDYRWTYGYTF. The CDR3 DNA follows: TGTGCCAGCAGCCAAGATTATCGGTGGACCTATGGCTACACCTTC. Full variable domain (rest looked up from reference TRBV3-1 and TRBJ1-2): DTAVSQTPKYLVTQMGNDKSIKCEQNLGHDTMYWYKQDSKKFLKIMFSYNNKELIINETVPNRFSPKSPDKAHLNLHINSLELGDSAVYFCASSQDYRWTYGYTFGSGTRLTVV.

Comments on this clonotype: One end of the junction varies from germline; a read error may be responsible. The gene calls are TRBV12-3 or TRBV12-4 and TRBJ2-2; 9 nucleotides agree with TRBD1. The CDR3 contains 16 residues. CDR3 region: CASIGKGQGNIGELFF. The CDR3 coding sequence is TGTGCCAGCATCGGGAAGGGACAGGGAAACATCGGGGAGCTGTTTTTT.

This clonotype came up a few times. The V gene is TRBV12-3 or TRBV12-4, the J gene TRBJ1-1; D unresolved. The CDR3 spans 13 residues. Trimming removed 6 bases at V and 3 bases at J, with 11 bases between. CDR3: CASRRDMYTEAFF. In DNA, the CDR3 is TGTGCCAGCAGAAGGGATATGTACACTGAAGCTTTCTTT.

This chain connects TRBV5-5 to TRBJ1-5; 7 bases line up with TRBD1. CDR1 and CDR2 (germline): SGHKS, YYEKEE (reference sequence). With V trimmed by 1 base and J by 5 bases, 6 bases remained unmatched. The CDR3 totals 15 residues. The CDR3 DNA reads TGTGCCAGCAGCTTGTTCGCAACAGGGGATCAGCCCCAGCATTTT. It codes for CASSLFATGDQPQHF.

The gene calls are TRBV7-3 and TRBJ2-2; D is uncertain. The length of the CDR3 is 14 residues. The V end lost 8 bases, the J end lost 4 bases, and 14 bases lay between the germline ends. Per germline, CDR1 SGHTA and CDR2 FQGTGA. In nucleotides, the CDR3 is TGTGCCAGCCGAATAGACGCATCCACCGGGGAGCTGTTTTTT. Residues: CASRIDASTGELFF. Full variable domain (outside the CDR3, taken from reference TRBV7-3 and TRBJ2-2): GAGVSQTPSNKVTEKGKYVELRCDPISGHTALYWYRQSLGQGPEFLIYFQGTGAADDSGLPNDRFFAVRPEGSVSTLKIQRTERGDSAVYLCASRIDASTGELFFGEGSRLTVL.

The chain has TRBV5-1 and TRBJ2-5; the D gene is possibly TRBD2 (6 bases). V shed 3 bases and J shed 6 bases, with 12 bases lying between them. The length of the CDR3 is 13 residues. The germline V gene has CDR1 SGHRS and CDR2 YFSETQ. CDR3 protein: CASSSEGPKTQYF. In DNA form, the CDR3 reads TGCGCCAGCAGCTCGGAGGGCCCCAAGACCCAGTACTTC.